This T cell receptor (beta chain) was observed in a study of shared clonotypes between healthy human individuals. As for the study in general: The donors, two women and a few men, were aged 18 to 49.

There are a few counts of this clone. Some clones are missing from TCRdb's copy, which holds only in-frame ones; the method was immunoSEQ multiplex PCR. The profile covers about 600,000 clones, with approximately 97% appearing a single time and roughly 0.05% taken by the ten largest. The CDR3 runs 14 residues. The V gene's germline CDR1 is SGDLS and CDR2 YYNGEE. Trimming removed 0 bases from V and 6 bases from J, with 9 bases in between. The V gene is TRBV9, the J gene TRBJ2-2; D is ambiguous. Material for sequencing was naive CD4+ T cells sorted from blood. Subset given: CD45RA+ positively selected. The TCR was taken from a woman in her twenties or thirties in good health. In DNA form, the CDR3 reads TGTGCCAGCAGCGTAGTAAGAGGACCCGGGGAGCTGTTTTTT. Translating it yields CASSVVRGPGELFF.